This TCR beta chain was sequenced during a study of blood T cell repertoires in COVID-19. Study-wide background: The samples span acute and convalescent COVID-19 from the United States, Italy and Spain. From T cells, B-cell-depleted T cells, or PBMCs came the material, which was cDNA or gDNA.

Per the authors' pipeline: Amplification of reference gene primers provided the estimated nucleated cell counts. This table comes from immunoSEQ multiplex PCR, and its TCRdb copy is limited to in-frame clones, with some not included. V, J and clone size derive from that table, while D and trimming were established from the DNA sequence. The sample lists 200,000 to 250,000 clones, 70% to 90% seen once, with around 2.9% in the top ten. The CDR3 is made up of 15 amino acids. V lost 3 bases to trimming and J lost 5 bases, with 16 bases between them. Germline CDR1 and CDR2: SGHRS and YFSETQ. V and J are TRBV5-1 and TRBJ2-3; D perhaps matches TRBD2 (6 bases). Sequencing input: peripheral blood. This TCR came from a woman aged 25 to 39 who had recovered from COVID-19. CDR3 sequence (DNA): TGCGCCAGCAGCTCCATCGCGGGGCCGGGAGATACGCAGTATTTT. Protein sequence: CASSSIAGPGDTQYF.